The clone carrying this T cell receptor (beta chain) was seen only a few times. The antigen is undetermined. Trimming took off 2 bases at V and 3 bases at J, with 11 bases between the two ends. The CDR3 is made up of 14 amino acids. The data stem from a study of T-cell memory formation after mild COVID-19. With constant-segment primers, 5'RACE yielded cDNA libraries of TCR alpha and TCR beta that carried sample barcodes and UMIs. Via MiXCR, TCRdb re-called the 5' RACE reads, giving one row per CDR3 protein. Of around 500,000 distinct CDR3 sequences in the sample, 15% to 20% were seen once. Study-wide results and caveats: Among clones peaking at day 37 in the second wave, SARS-CoV-2 specificity remained unconfirmed. Memory from before infection featured some responding clones, which suggests cross-reactive memory joined.

The receptor comes from an adult woman who had mild COVID-19 (a few samples of this study predate the infection). Cell type and time point are not known. The chain links TRBV12-3 or TRBV12-4 to TRBJ2-7; no clear D gene. Sequencing was performed on PBMCs or a T cell subset sorted from them (not recorded which). Written as DNA, the CDR3 is TGTGCCAGCAGTTTAAGTGGGAAGTACTACGAGCAGTACTTC. It translates to CASSLSGKYYEQYF.